This T cell receptor (beta chain) was profiled in a study of T cells after posttransplantation cyclophosphamide. Overall study results and limits: Later post-transplant blood repertoires were often dominated by donor CD8+ memory clones. Tissue-infiltrating T cells from skin or gut overlapped little with blood T cells. After PTCy, TRB diversity resembled that of CNI/methotrexate controls.

Here immunoSEQ multiplex PCR was the method, and the copy in TCRdb shows in-frame clones only, minus some. The sample has more than 9,000 clones, none seen only once; the top ten hold roughly 28%. This clone came up many times. Its matching antigen is unknown. Treatment was busulfan-fludarabine conditioning, a marrow graft, and cyclophosphamide on days +3 and +4. V was pared by 0 bases and J by 5 bases, with 10 bases of the junction left unmatched. CDR1 and CDR2 (germline): WSHSY, SAAADI. The CDR3 totals 17 residues. The rearrangement joins TRBV10-2 to TRBJ1-1, with 9 positions matching TRBD1. This specimen consisted of PBMCs, obtained after allogeneic stem cell transplant with posttransplant cyclophosphamide. This receptor was identified in a female patient aged 40-50 years who received an allogeneic stem cell transplant from a related donor, was CMV-positive, and had no GVHD. The T cells may come from the graft donor. This chain's CDR3 is CASSESIWTGEWTEAFF. The CDR3 coding sequence is TGCGCCAGCAGTGAGTCGATTTGGACAGGGGAGTGGACTGAAGCTTTCTTT.